This T cell receptor beta chain emerged from a study of blood T cells in healthy people across ages. General study points: Aged donors had fewer naive CD4+ cells and lower diversity than long-lived donors. Changes in expanded clonotypes were possibly confounded, as the CMV status of donors was unknown.

CDR1 is SGHKS, CDR2 YYEKEE, per germline (reference sequence). V gave up 0 bases and J gave up 4 bases, with 8 bases separating them. The CDR3 has 13 residues. With respect to this clonotype: Its antigen is not identified.

The use of a sample-barcoded 5' primer and a J-beta primer mix characterized a second PCR of about 7 to 12 cycles. From the 5' RACE reads, TCRdb called clonotypes with MiXCR, one entry per CDR3 protein. The profile shows around 2 million distinct CDR3 sequences, 30% to 40% of them singletons. The receptor was isolated from a human donor in good health. The chain employs TRBV5-5 and TRBJ2-7; D not resolved. The sequenced sample was blood. This CDR3 reads CASSLVPNYEQYF. The CDR3, as DNA: TGTGCCAGCAGCTTGGTACCTAATTACGAGCAGTACTTC.